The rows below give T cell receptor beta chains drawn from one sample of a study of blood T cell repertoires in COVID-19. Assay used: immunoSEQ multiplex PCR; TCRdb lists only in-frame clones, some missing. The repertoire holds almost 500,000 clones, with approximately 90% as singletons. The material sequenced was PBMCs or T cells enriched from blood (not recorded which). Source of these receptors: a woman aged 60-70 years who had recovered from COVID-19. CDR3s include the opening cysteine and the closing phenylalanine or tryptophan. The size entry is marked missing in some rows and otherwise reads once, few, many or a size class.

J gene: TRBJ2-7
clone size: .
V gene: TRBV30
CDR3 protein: CAWRSGSYEQYF

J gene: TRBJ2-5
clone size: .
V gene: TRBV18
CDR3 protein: CASSPKETQYF

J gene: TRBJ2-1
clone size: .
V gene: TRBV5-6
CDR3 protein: CASSFTDNNEQFF

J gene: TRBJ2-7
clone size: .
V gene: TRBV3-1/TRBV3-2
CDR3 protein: CASSQGLSSYEQYF

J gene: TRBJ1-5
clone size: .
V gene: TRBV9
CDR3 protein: CASSVADTNQPQHF

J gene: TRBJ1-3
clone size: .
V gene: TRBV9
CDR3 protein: CASSVATGQGVGGNTIYF

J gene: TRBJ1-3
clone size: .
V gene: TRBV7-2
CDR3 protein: CASSLSRGGGNTIYF

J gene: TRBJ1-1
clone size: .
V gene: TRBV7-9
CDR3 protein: CASSKDRNTEAFF

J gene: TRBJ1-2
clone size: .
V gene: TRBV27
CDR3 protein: CASSLSRGNYGYTF

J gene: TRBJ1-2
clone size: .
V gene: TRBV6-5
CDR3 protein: CASSYPGQGEGYTF

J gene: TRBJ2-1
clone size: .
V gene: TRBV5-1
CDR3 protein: CASSLRNLAGQENYNEQFF

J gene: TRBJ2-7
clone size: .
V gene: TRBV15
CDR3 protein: CATSRDQLKRPFSDEQYF

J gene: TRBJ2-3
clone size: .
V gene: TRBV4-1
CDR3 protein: CASSQDLPSGVADTQYF

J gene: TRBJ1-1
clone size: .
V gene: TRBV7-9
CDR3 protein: CASSTADYLEAFF

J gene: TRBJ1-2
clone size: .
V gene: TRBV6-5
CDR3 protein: CASRETGYYGYTF

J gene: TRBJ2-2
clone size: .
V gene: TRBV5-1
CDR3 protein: CASSLGTGDTGELFF

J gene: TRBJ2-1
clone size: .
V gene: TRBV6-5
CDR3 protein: CASSSLGGAYNEQFF

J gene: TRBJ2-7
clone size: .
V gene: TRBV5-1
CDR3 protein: CASSLTTGGHEQYF

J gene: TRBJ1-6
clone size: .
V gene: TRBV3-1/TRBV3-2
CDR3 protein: CASSSDRGSSYNSPLHF

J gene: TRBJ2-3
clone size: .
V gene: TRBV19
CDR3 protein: CASSRYTDTQYF

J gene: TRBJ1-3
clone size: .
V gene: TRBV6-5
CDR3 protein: CASSSEQNFGNTIYF

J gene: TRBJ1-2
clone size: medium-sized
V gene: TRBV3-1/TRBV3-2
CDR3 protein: CASSPQGQGYGYTF

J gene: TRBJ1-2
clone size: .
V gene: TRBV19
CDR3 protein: CASRGTGGNYGYTF

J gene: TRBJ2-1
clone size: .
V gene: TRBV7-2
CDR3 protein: CASSSRPWAPYNEQFF

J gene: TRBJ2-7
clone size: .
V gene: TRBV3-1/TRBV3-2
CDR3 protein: CASSRRGGIHEQYF

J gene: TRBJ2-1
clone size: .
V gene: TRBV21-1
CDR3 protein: CASSRPGTHNEQFF

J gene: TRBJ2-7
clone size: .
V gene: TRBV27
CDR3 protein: CASRLTPTYEQYF

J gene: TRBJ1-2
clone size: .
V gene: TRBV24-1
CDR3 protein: CATSVPPPHRGDGYTF

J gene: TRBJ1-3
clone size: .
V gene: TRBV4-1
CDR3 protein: CASSQVEQIFSGNTIYF